Listed below are T cell receptor beta chains from one sample, sequenced in a study of T cell responses to AZD1222 COVID-19 vaccine. Profiled with immunoSEQ multiplex PCR; TCRdb holds only in-frame clones, not every one. The sample records around 85,000 clones, roughly 90% being singletons. Specimen: peripheral blood, collected 28 days after the second AZD1222 dose. These receptors were taken from an adult who received the AZD1222 COVID-19 vaccine. Both conserved end residues are part of each CDR3. The order of the fields is V gene, D gene, clone size, J gene, CDR3 protein, CDR3 DNA. D genes are given only for firm matches. The size of a clone is reported for some rows only, either as once, few or many, or as a class for expanded clones.

>TRBV30|TRBD1|NA|TRBJ1-5
CALTGDAYSNQPQHF
TGTGCCTTGACAGGGGACGCCTATAGCAATCAGCCCCAGCATTTT
>TRBV5-4|TRBD1|NA|TRBJ1-2
CASSLARGASYGYTF
TGTGCCAGCAGCTTGGCCAGGGGGGCGAGCTATGGCTACACCTTC
>TRBV27|NA|NA|TRBJ2-7
CASSLSYEQYF
TGTGCCAGCAGTCTCTCCTACGAGCAGTACTTC
>TRBV7-9|NA|NA|TRBJ2-7
CASSQDSYEQYF
TGTGCCAGCAGCCAGGACAGTTACGAGCAGTACTTC
>TRBV12-3/TRBV12-4|NA|NA|TRBJ2-7
CASSYQRDSEQYF
TGTGCCAGCAGTTATCAACGGGATTCCGAGCAGTACTTC
>TRBV19|NA|NA|TRBJ1-5
CASTHTRGSQPQHF
TGTGCCAGTACCCACACCAGAGGATCTCAGCCCCAGCATTTT
>TRBV5-6|NA|NA|TRBJ1-6
CASSLAGGFQSPLHF
TGTGCCAGCAGCTTGGCGGGAGGGTTTCAATCACCCCTCCACTTT
>TRBV28|TRBD1|NA|TRBJ1-1
CASSPGQWGEAFF
TGTGCCAGCAGTCCGGGACAGTGGGGTGAAGCTTTCTTT
>TRBV6-5|NA|NA|TRBJ1-2
CASRETANYGYTF
TGTGCCAGCAGGGAGACAGCTAACTATGGCTACACCTTC
>TRBV9|NA|NA|TRBJ2-2
CASSVRNTGELFF
TGTGCCAGCAGCGTGAGGAATACCGGGGAGCTGTTTTTT
>TRBV29-1|NA|NA|TRBJ1-2
CSVEGGNSRYYGYTF
TGCAGCGTTGAAGGGGGAAACTCACGGTACTATGGCTACACCTTC
>TRBV5-1|NA|once|TRBJ2-7
CASSLAGGAYEQYF
TGCGCCAGCAGCTTGGCTGGGGGGGCATACGAGCAGTACTTC
>TRBV7-9|NA|NA|TRBJ2-3
CASSLATDTQYF
TGTGCCAGCAGCTTAGCAACCGATACGCAGTATTTT